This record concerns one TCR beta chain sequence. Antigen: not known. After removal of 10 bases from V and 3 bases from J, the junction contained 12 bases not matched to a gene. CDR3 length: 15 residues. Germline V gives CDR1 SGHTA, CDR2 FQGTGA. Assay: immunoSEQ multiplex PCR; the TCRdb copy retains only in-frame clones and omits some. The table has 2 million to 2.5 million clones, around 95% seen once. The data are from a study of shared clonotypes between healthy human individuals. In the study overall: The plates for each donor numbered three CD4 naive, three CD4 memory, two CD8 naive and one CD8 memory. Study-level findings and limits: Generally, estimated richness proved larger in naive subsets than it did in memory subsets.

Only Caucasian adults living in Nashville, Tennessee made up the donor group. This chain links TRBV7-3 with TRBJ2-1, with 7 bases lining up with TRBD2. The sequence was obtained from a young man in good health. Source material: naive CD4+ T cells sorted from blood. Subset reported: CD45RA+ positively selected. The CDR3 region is CAIQLGLEDYNEQFF. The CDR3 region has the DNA TGTGCCATCCAGCTTGGACTAGAGGACTACAATGAGCAGTTCTTC.